The following is a TCR beta chain sequence with its context. There is no known antigen for this receptor. Base quality data are lacking; no much larger clone is found one base away. This sample is part of a study of a mutant IDH1 vaccine in newly diagnosed glioma (TCRdb year 2021). With regard to the full study: Vaccination began 4-6 weeks after radiotherapy alone, or alongside temozolomide cycles in the chemotherapy-containing groups. Of the roughly 32 treated patients, around 60% were male and about 40% were female, and a mean age of 40.4 years was recorded. Before enrollment, most patients had been given radiochemotherapy with temozolomide as standard therapy, while the rest had received either radiotherapy alone or temozolomide alone. The week-35 safety follow-up was designated visit V12, and the week-47 end of study was designated visit V13. Peripheral blood samples were drawn at six visits, namely V03 (baseline), V05, V07, V10, V12 and V13. For exploratory analyses, about two dozen treated patients had longitudinal TCRB deep sequencing done wherever samples were available. What the study reported, not specific to this receptor: Pseudoprogression seemed to be unrelated to changes in the top peripheral T cell clonotypes found by TCRB sequencing. Immune responses induced by the vaccine were seen in 90% to 95% of patients across multiple MHC alleles. PBMC samples for TCRB deep sequencing were selected based on availability. According to the authors, sample limitations meant that analyses of patient blood samples could not be reproduced.

V is shortened by 4 bases, J by 3 bases, and the region joining them spans 10 bases. The CDR3 holds 13 amino acids from the cysteine to the phenylalanine. Of the read, only the CDR3 DNA is kept; its 39 bases are in frame from base 1. CDR1 SEHNR and CDR2 FQNEAQ are derived from the germline V gene (reference sequence). Libraries were built with the immunoSEQ multiplex PCR assay. Rearranged TCR beta chain sequences were amplified using the hsTCRB Kit according to the manufacturer's protocol. An Illumina MiSeq was used to sequence the TCRB libraries. From the authors' description of their analysis: The kit vendor's proprietary platform handled demultiplexing, trimming and gene mapping. TCRdb's version of the immuneACCESS table is confined to in-frame rearrangements and falls short of the full clone set. An unresolved V gene accounts for under half of the shortfall where checked; the remainder is of unknown origin. V and J calls and clone size are as listed in that table; D and trimming were resolved from the DNA. The sample has 20,000 or so clones on record, approximately 81% of them singletons. The ten largest clones capture roughly 2.8% of the sample.

Reading the label with the study, this specimen's time point is: week 47, end of study. Every vaccine dose consisted of 300 ug of a 20-mer mutant IDH1 peptide in Montanide, administered subcutaneously together with topical imiquimod. Patients were given eight vaccinations, in weeks 1, 3, 5, 7, 11, 15, 19 and 23, which matched visits V03 through V10. Donors had newly diagnosed WHO grade 3 or 4 IDH1-mutant astrocytomas with loss of nuclear ATRX. The samples were drawn from NOA16, a multicentre, single-arm, open-label phase I trial in Germany that tested a mutant IDH1 peptide vaccine in humans for the first time. The DNeasy Blood and Tissue Kit was used to extract genomic DNA from EDTA blood for TCRB sequencing.

The sequencing used PBMCs, collected from a glioma patient whose treatment included an IDH1 peptide vaccine. The rearranged chain carries TRBV7-9 and TRBJ2-7, with a tentative D call of TRBD1 or TRBD2, each matching 5 bases. This clonotype originated in a man aged 40-49 years with glioma. The CDR3 amino acid sequence is: CASSSGRYYEQYF. Read as DNA, the sequence is TGTGCCAGCAGCTCGGGACGCTACTACGAGCAGTACTTC.